This TCR beta chain was captured by sequencing in a study of shared clonotypes between healthy human individuals. Partitioning of CD4+ cells yielded a CD45RA+ naive subset and a CD45RA-negative memory subset. Sequencing was performed with immunoSEQ multiplex PCR; in TCRdb, only in-frame clones are kept and a portion is missing. The sample lists about a million clones, approximately 68% occurring once. Findings and caveats of the study: The study found lower generation probabilities in non-shared clonotypes than in those shared by all four donors. Rarefaction showed that sequencing of sorted subsets was incomplete (despite large depth).

For this clone: Its antigen is unidentified.

This sequence was found in a man between 18 and 29 years old in good health. The specimen was memory CD4+ T cells sorted from blood. Regarding subset: CD45RA-negative fraction.

The CDR3 DNA sequence: TGCGCCAGCAGCTCAACAGGGGGAATCTCCGAGCAGTACTTC. Residues: CASSSTGGISEQYF. The chain joins TRBV5-1 to TRBJ2-7; the match to TRBD1 covers 8 bases. Unmatched junction bases numbered 8, after V lost 3 bases and J lost 6 bases. The V gene's germline CDR1 is SGHRS and CDR2 YFSETQ. The CDR3 runs 14 residues.